This T cell receptor beta chain stems from a study of cytomegalovirus exposure and HLA in healthy donors. Findings and limits, study-wide: Compared with the roughly 730-donor mean, an Asian-associated ancestry cluster reportedly had fewer N-insertions, according to a later analysis. A missense DCLRE1C variant was associated with V- and J-gene trimming of TCR beta chains in a later analysis, and an independent cohort replicated the association. High sensitivity and specificity were reportedly achieved when the classifier diagnosed cytomegalovirus status.

V lost 8 bases, J lost 2 bases, and 13 bases lay in between. The germline V gene has CDR1 WNHNN and CDR2 SYGVQD (reference sequence). This CDR3 is 13 amino acids long. This clone was seen once. Its antigen is unidentified. It was with 60 Vbeta and 13 Jbeta primers that the PCR ran. Clones were sequenced by immunoSEQ multiplex PCR, and TCRdb holds only the in-frame ones, with some missing. This table has some 130,000 clones, about 80% appearing once. Sequenced material: PBMCs. The source is a man between 25 and 39 years old in good health and CMV-seronegative. The chain has TRBV10-1 and TRBJ2-7; D may be TRBD1 (6 bases). This CDR3 reads CASSGTNTYEQYF. The CDR3 DNA reads TGCGCCAGCTCCGGGACAAACACCTACGAGCAGTACTTC.